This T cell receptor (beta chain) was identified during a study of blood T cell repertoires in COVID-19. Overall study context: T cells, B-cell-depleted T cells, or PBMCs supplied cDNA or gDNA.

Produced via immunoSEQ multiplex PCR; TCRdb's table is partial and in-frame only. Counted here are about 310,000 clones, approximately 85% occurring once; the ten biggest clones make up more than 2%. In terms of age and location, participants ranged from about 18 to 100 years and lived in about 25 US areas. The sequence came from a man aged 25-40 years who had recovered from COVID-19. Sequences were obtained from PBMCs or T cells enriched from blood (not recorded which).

Here the CDR3 reads CASSLARVDNSPLHF. The CDR3 region has the DNA TGCGCCAGCAGCTTGGCCAGGGTAGATAATTCACCCCTCCACTTT. The chain is built from TRBV5-1 and TRBJ1-6, with D perhaps matching TRBD1 (5 bases). The V gene lost 0 bases and the J gene lost 5 bases, with 9 bases spanning the gap. The CDR3 runs to 15 residues. The germline CDR1 and CDR2 sequences are SGHRS and YFSETQ.